These 13 T cell receptor beta chains were all obtained from the same sample, sequenced in a study of blood T cell repertoires in COVID-19. This table comes from immunoSEQ multiplex PCR, and its TCRdb copy is limited to in-frame clones, with some not included. The repertoire holds more than 200,000 clones, approximately 80% seen once, with roughly a tenth in the top ten. Input material: peripheral blood. These receptors were taken from a woman of 80 years or more with acute or convalescent COVID-19.

V and J are TRBV15 and TRBJ1-6, with D possibly matching TRBD1 (6 bases). The CDR3 is 15 residues long. Trimming removed 0 bases at V and 9 bases at J, with 12 bases between. Per the germline V gene, CDR1 is LNHNV and CDR2 is YYDKDF (reference sequence). Written as DNA, the CDR3 is TGTGCCACCAGCAGAGAGGGCAGGGGTGGTTCACCCCTCCACTTT. Translating it yields CATSREGRGGSPLHF.

The chain recombines TRBV10-2 with TRBJ2-3; 7 bases are shared with TRBD2. V gave up 8 bases and J gave up 2 bases; unmatched junction bases: 10. CDR1 and CDR2 (germline): WSHSY, SAAADI. The CDR3 has 15 amino acids. CDR3 in amino acids: CASSRTRSNTDTQYF. DNA for the CDR3: TGCGCCAGCTCTCGGACTAGGAGTAACACAGATACGCAGTATTTT.

This sequence joins TRBV18 and TRBJ1-1; possible D gene TRBD1, 5 bases. CDR3 length: 13 residues. Germline CDR1 is KGHSH and CDR2 is LQKENI. The ends were cut back, 6 bases at V and 8 bases at J, with 16 bases in the middle. CDR3: CASSSGGEGEAFF. CDR3 bases: TGTGCCAGCTCGTCCGGGGGTGAGGGAGAAGCTTTCTTT.

About this clone: Its ends do not fully match the called genes, so a read error is possible. The rearrangement joins TRBV7-6 to TRBJ1-3; TRBD1 matches at 12 bases. The CDR3 has 18 residues. The V gene's germline CDR1 is SGHVS and CDR2 FNYEAQ. The CDR3 nucleotides are TGTGCCAGCAGCTCGCCCCGAGGGACAGGGGGCTCTGGAAGCACCATATATTTT. Amino acids: CASSSPRGTGGSGSTIYF.

The chain combines TRBV7-9 with TRBJ2-5; possibly TRBD1 for D (6 bases). Per germline, CDR1 SEHNR and CDR2 FQNEAQ (reference sequence). The V end was cut by 5 bases, the J end by 3 bases, with 16 bases between. This CDR3 has 15 residues. For the CDR3, the DNA is TGTGCCAGCAGCGTCCCGGGACAAATAAAAGAGACCCAGTACTTC. It codes for CASSVPGQIKETQYF.

CDR3 protein: CASSPNMASGANEQFF. In DNA, the CDR3 is TGTGCCAGCTCACCTAACATGGCTAGCGGGGCCAATGAGCAGTTCTTC. The V and J genes are TRBV18 and TRBJ2-1; the match to TRBD2 covers 9 bases. The V gene end was trimmed by 3 bases and the J gene end by 6 bases; junction bases not matched to a gene: 9. Germline lookup yields CDR1 KGHSH and CDR2 LQKENI. The CDR3 contains 16 residues.

This clone was found a few times. The V call is TRBV14, the J call TRBJ2-1; D not certain. CDR3 length: 14 amino acids. Trimming pared 6 bases from V and 1 base from J, leaving 10 bases between. The germline V gene encodes CDR1 SGHDN and CDR2 FVKESK. CDR3 DNA: TGTGCCAGCAGTAAGTCGAGTTCCTACAATGAGCAGTTCTTC. Its protein is CASSKSSSYNEQFF.

The chain links TRBV6-6 to TRBJ1-5; D gene unclear. V was pared by 2 bases and J by 5 bases, with 7 bases between. The CDR3 extends over 13 amino acids. The germline CDR1 and CDR2 sequences are MNHNY and SVGAGI (reference sequence). The chain's CDR3 is CASSYGSDQPQHF. CDR3 DNA sequence: TGTGCCAGCAGTTACGGCAGTGATCAGCCCCAGCATTTT.

This chain connects TRBV5-6 to TRBJ1-3, with 9 nucleotides matching TRBD1. The junction had 9 bases not matched to a gene; V was cut back by 4 bases and J by 4 bases. CDR1 is SGHDT, CDR2 YYEEEE, per germline. The CDR3 is made up of 16 amino acids. The CDR3 reads CASSKTGGSGGNTIYF. The DNA for the CDR3 is TGTGCCAGCAGCAAAACAGGGGGCAGCGGAGGAAACACCATATATTTT.

The chain couples TRBV2 to TRBJ2-7; D gene unclear. The ends were cut back, 5 bases at V and 3 bases at J, with 5 bases in the middle. The germline gives CDR1 SNHLY, CDR2 FYNNEI. The CDR3 extends over 11 amino acids. The CDR3 loop reads CASSPNYEQYF. The DNA of the CDR3 is TGTGCCAGCAGTCCTAACTACGAGCAGTACTTC.

The V gene is TRBV9, the J gene TRBJ1-3; tentative D call: TRBD1 (5 bases). Germline-derived CDR1 and CDR2 are SGDLS and YYNGEE. The CDR3 is 16 residues long. V shed 4 bases and J shed 4 bases, with 18 bases lying between them. Here the CDR3 DNA reads TGTGCCAGCAGCCCCCGGGACTCTCAGGCGGGAAACACCATATATTTT. It encodes CASSPRDSQAGNTIYF.

CDR3 protein: CASSYGTNNEKLFF. The CDR3 DNA reads TGTGCCAGCAGCTACGGGACAAATAATGAAAAACTGTTTTTT. This chain connects TRBV11-2 to TRBJ1-4, with TRBD1 as a possible D gene (6 bases). CDR1 and CDR2 from the germline V gene are SGHAT and FQNNGV. CDR3 length equals 14 residues. With 4 bases removed from V and 4 bases from J, the gap between germline ends came to 10 bases.

The CDR3: CASSEEGAAYNEQFF. The CDR3 region has the DNA TGTGCCAGCAGTGAAGAGGGGGCGGCCTACAATGAGCAGTTCTTC. The chain joins TRBV6-1 to TRBJ2-1; the match to TRBD1 covers 7 bases. In germline, CDR1 is MNHNS, CDR2 SASEGT. CDR3 length equals 15 residues. The V and J ends lost 1 base and 2 bases, in that order; junction bases with no gene match: 2.